These 27 T cell receptor beta chains were all obtained from the same sample, sequenced in a study of T-cell memory formation after mild COVID-19. TCRdb fed the 5' RACE reads into MiXCR, producing one record per CDR3 protein. The sample includes 50,000 to 60,000 distinct CDR3 sequences, about 30% seen only once; the top ten take approximately 43%. Source material: PBMCs or a T cell subset sorted from them (not recorded which). The receptors originated from a man between 18 and 35 years old who had mild COVID-19 (a few samples of this study predate the infection). Cell type and time point are not known.

V is TRBV14 and J is TRBJ2-5; a weak D match, TRBD1 (5 bases). This CDR3 contains 16 residues. The V end was cut by 0 bases, the J end by 2 bases, with 13 bases between. From germline, CDR1 is SGHDN and CDR2 FVKESK. Here the CDR3 DNA reads TGTGCCAGCAGCCAAGATTGGACATTGGGTCAAGAGACCCAGTACTTC. Protein product: CASSQDWTLGQETQYF.

The chain employs TRBV20-1 and TRBJ2-7, with D perhaps matching TRBD2 (5 bases). Germline CDR1 and CDR2: DFQATT and SNEGSKA (reference sequence). CDR3 length: 13 amino acids. V gave up 0 bases and J gave up 6 bases, with 12 bases separating them. The CDR3 spells CSARDLAGLEQYV. The CDR3 DNA sequence: TGCAGTGCTAGAGATTTGGCAGGACTCGAGCAGTACGTC.

The sample holds a few counts of this clonotype. The rearrangement joins TRBV7-9 to TRBJ2-5; D is perhaps TRBD2 (6 bases). Trimming shortened V by 6 bases and J by 5 bases, and 16 bases separated the two germline ends. CDR1 is SEHNR, CDR2 FQNEAQ, per germline (reference sequence). This CDR3 is 14 amino acids long. CDR3 loop: CASSFGRGRETQYF. The DNA of the CDR3 is TGTGCCAGCAGTTTTGGACGGGGGAGGGAGACCCAGTACTTC.

The chain joins TRBV7-9 to TRBJ1-6; D is ambiguous. The V end lost 5 bases, the J end lost 5 bases, and 7 bases lay between the germline ends. Germline CDR1 is SEHNR and CDR2 is FQNEAQ (reference sequence). CDR3 length: 13 amino acids. This CDR3 is CASSGPNNSPLHF. For the CDR3, the DNA is TGTGCCAGCAGCGGGCCGAATAATTCACCCCTCCACTTT.

The CDR3 bases are TGTGCCAGCAGTCGGGGGAACACCGGGGAGCTGTTTTTT. As protein: CASSRGNTGELFF. V usage is TRBV6-2 or TRBV6-3 and J usage is TRBJ2-2; possibly TRBD2 for D (5 bases). Germline loops: CDR1 MNHEY, CDR2 SVGEGT. The CDR3 has 13 amino acids. V dropped 5 bases and J dropped 1 base, with 5 bases sitting between them.

DNA of the CDR3: TGCAGTGCTAGTAGGCGGGGAAATCAGCCCCAGCATTTT. It encodes CSASRRGNQPQHF. V gene TRBV20-1 combines with J gene TRBJ1-5; D gene ambiguous. The CDR3 spans 13 residues. Germline CDR1 DFQATT, CDR2 SNEGSKA (reference sequence). V lost 3 bases and J 4 bases, leaving 10 bases between the germline ends.

The chain has TRBV13 and TRBJ2-1, with TRBD2 matching 12 bases. CDR1 is PRHDT, CDR2 FYEKMQ, per germline (reference sequence). V was clipped by 5 bases and J by 7 bases; unmatched bases: 3. This CDR3 spans 14 amino acids. For the CDR3, the DNA is TGTGCCAGCAGCCCTCTAGCGGGGGGGAATGAGCAGTTCTTC. It encodes CASSPLAGGNEQFF.

This clonotype came up a few times. The genes are TRBV10-3 and TRBJ2-1; D gene ambiguous. The germline gives CDR1 ENHRY, CDR2 SYGVKD. V was cut by 4 bases and J by 6 bases, with 16 bases left in between. The CDR3 totals 15 residues. The DNA for the CDR3 is TGTGCCATCAGTGGGTTCGAGGACGGCCTCAATGAGCAGTTCTTC. This encodes CAISGFEDGLNEQFF.

The chain couples TRBV12-3 or TRBV12-4 to TRBJ1-6; D gene ambiguous. V was pared by 6 bases and J by 0 bases, with 9 bases between. The CDR3 is made up of 15 amino acids. In DNA form, the CDR3 reads TGTGCCAGCAGGCATACGAGCTCCTATAATTCACCCCTCCACTTT. This translates into CASRHTSSYNSPLHF.

The V gene is TRBV12-3 or TRBV12-4, the J gene TRBJ2-2, with D possibly TRBD2 on 5 matching bases. V was clipped by 7 bases and J by 5 bases, with 8 bases between them. The CDR3 is 12 amino acids. CDR3 sequence reads: CASNRGTGELFF. CDR3 sequence (DNA): TGTGCCAGCAACCGAGGGACCGGGGAGCTGTTTTTT.

This clonotype was seen only a few times. V usage is TRBV5-1 and J usage is TRBJ2-1, with 7 bases lining up with TRBD1. CDR3 size: 14 residues. The germline gives CDR1 SGHRS, CDR2 YFSETQ. With V trimmed by 3 bases and J by 7 bases, 7 bases remained unmatched. The CDR3 here is CASSSDTGVNEQFF. The DNA for the CDR3 is TGCGCCAGCAGCTCGGACACAGGGGTGAATGAGCAGTTCTTC.

This clonotype showed up just a few times. The V and J genes are TRBV20-1 and TRBJ1-1, with D perhaps matching TRBD1 (6 bases). V was cut by 5 bases and J by 3 bases, with 13 bases left in between. This CDR3 is built from 13 residues. The germline gives CDR1 DFQATT, CDR2 SNEGSKA (reference sequence). CDR3 DNA sequence: TGCAGTGCTTCTAGGGGGGAACACACTGAAGCTTTCTTT. Amino acids: CSASRGEHTEAFF.

The J gene is TRBJ2-2, the V gene TRBV4-1; tentatively, D is TRBD2 (6 bases). In germline, CDR1 is MGHRA, CDR2 YSYEKL. CDR3 length: 16 residues. V lost 2 bases and J lost 4, with 14 bases in between. The CDR3 reads CASSQRGTLATGELFF. The CDR3 nucleotides are TGCGCCAGCAGCCAAAGAGGGACTCTCGCCACCGGGGAGCTGTTTTTT.

V usage is TRBV9 and J usage is TRBJ2-3; 7 nucleotides line up with TRBD2. The CDR3 loop spans 15 amino acids. The germline V gene encodes CDR1 SGDLS and CDR2 YYNGEE. J was trimmed by 4 bases and V by 0 bases; bases with no gene match: 5. Written as DNA, the CDR3 is TGTGCCAGCAGCGTAGGGGAGGGGACGGCAGATACGCAGTATTTT. Translating gives CASSVGEGTADTQYF. The entire variable domain, with the rest obtained from reference TRBV9 and TRBJ2-3, is as follows: DSGVTQTPKHLITATGQRVTLRCSPRSGDLSVYWYQQSLDQGLQFLIQYYNGEERAKGNILERFSAQQFPDLHSELNLSSLELGDSALYFCASSVGEGTADTQYFGPGTRLTVL.

V and J are TRBV28 and TRBJ2-3; 10 positions match TRBD1. Trimming took 6 bases from V and 1 from J; bases not matched to a gene: 7. CDR3 length: 16 residues. Germline CDR1 is MDHEN and CDR2 is SYDVKM. The CDR3 here is CASSPSGTGGTDTQYF. The CDR3 DNA follows: TGTGCCAGCAGCCCTTCCGGGACAGGGGGCACAGATACGCAGTATTTT.

The V and J genes are TRBV11-2 and TRBJ2-3, with TRBD1 as a possible D gene (5 bases). This CDR3 spans 13 amino acids. The ends were cut back, 4 bases at V and 4 bases at J, with 9 bases in the middle. Germline V gene sequence: CDR1 SGHAT, CDR2 FQNNGV. In DNA form, the CDR3 reads TGTGCCAGCAGCTGGACACCGCCAGATACGCAGTATTTT. As protein: CASSWTPPDTQYF. The complete variable domain, with remaining parts taken from reference TRBV11-2 and TRBJ2-3, reads EAGVAQSPRYKIIEKRQSVAFWCNPISGHATLYWYQQILGQGPKLLIQFQNNGVVDDSQLPKDRFSAERLKGVDSTLKIQPAKLEDSAVYLCASSWTPPDTQYFGPGTRLTVL.

This chain uses TRBV6-1 with TRBJ1-4, with 10 nucleotides matching TRBD1. The CDR3 loop spans 16 amino acids. Germline V lookup: CDR1 MNHNS, CDR2 SASEGT. V lost 3 bases, J lost 6 bases, and 7 bases stayed unmatched. The CDR3: CASSEPDRGRDEKLFF. CDR3 nucleotides: TGTGCCAGCAGTGAGCCAGACAGGGGGCGAGATGAAAAACTGTTTTTT.

This clonotype came up a few times. The chain uses TRBV7-2 and TRBJ1-5, with D hard to call. There are 13 residues in the CDR3. CDR1 and CDR2 (germline): SGHTA, FQGNSA. V lost 3 bases, J lost 7 bases, and 10 bases lay in between. The CDR3 spells CASSFLGEQPQHF. The CDR3 DNA follows: TGTGCCAGCAGCTTTTTAGGCGAGCAGCCCCAGCATTTT. Full variable domain (rest looked up from reference TRBV7-2 and TRBJ1-5): GAGVSQSPSNKVTEKGKDVELRCDPISGHTALYWYRQSLGQGLEFLIYFQGNSAPDKSGLPSDRFSAERTGGSVSTLTIQRTQQEDSAVYLCASSFLGEQPQHFGDGTRLSIL.

In its sample, this clonotype was seen a few times. The chain recombines TRBV9 with TRBJ2-2; TRBD1 matches at 7 bases. The germline V gene has CDR1 SGDLS and CDR2 YYNGEE. The CDR3 spans 15 residues. Trimming at V came to 4 bases and at J to 5 bases, leaving 8 bases not matched to a gene. CDR3: CASSLRDSITGELFF. The CDR3 DNA sequence: TGTGCCAGCAGCCTCCGGGACAGTATTACCGGGGAGCTGTTTTTT.

In DNA, the CDR3 is TGTGCCATCAGTCTCGGGACAGGTCAAGAGACCCAGTACTTC. Protein sequence: CAISLGTGQETQYF. V gene TRBV10-3 combines with J gene TRBJ2-5; 8 nucleotides match TRBD1. Germline V gene lookup returns CDR1 ENHRY and CDR2 SYGVKD. Trimming took 5 bases from V and 2 from J; bases not matched to a gene: 4. This CDR3 comprises 14 residues.

The V and J genes are TRBV29-1 and TRBJ2-3; TRBD1 aligns across 9 bases. The trim removed 7 bases at V and 2 bases at J, leaving 4 bases unmatched. This CDR3 comprises 13 residues. Germline CDR1 and CDR2: SQVTM and ANQGSEA. CDR3 nucleotide sequence: TGCAGCGGACGGACAGGGGCCACAGATACGCAGTATTTT. Residues: CSGRTGATDTQYF.

This chain links TRBV7-6 with TRBJ2-5, with D unresolved. The CDR3 covers 12 residues. Per germline, CDR1 SGHVS and CDR2 FNYEAQ. The ends were cut back, 5 bases at V and 2 bases at J, with 6 bases in the middle. The CDR3: CASSLGQETQYF. The CDR3 DNA reads TGTGCCAGCAGCCTGGGACAAGAGACCCAGTACTTC.

This chain joins TRBV4-2 and TRBJ2-3, with TRBD2 identical over 9 bases. The V gene's germline CDR1 is LGHNA and CDR2 YNFKEQ. The V and J ends lost 8 bases and 3 bases, in that order; junction bases with no gene match: 12. The CDR3 runs 16 residues. CDR3 region: CASSTTAGGPTDTQYF. The DNA of the CDR3 is TGTGCCAGCTCCACGACGGCGGGGGGGCCAACAGATACGCAGTATTTT.

A few counts support this clonotype. This sequence joins TRBV29-1 and TRBJ1-1; 7 nucleotides line up with TRBD1. The CDR3 sequence is 15 residues long. From germline, CDR1 is SQVTM and CDR2 ANQGSEA. J gave up 0 bases and V 8 bases, and 12 bases lay outside the gene matches. The CDR3 region is CSSEGAGDLNTEAFF. CDR3 DNA: TGCAGCTCGGAGGGGGCAGGGGACTTGAACACTGAAGCTTTCTTT.

This rearrangement joins TRBV12-3 or TRBV12-4 to TRBJ1-1; D is ambiguous. V lost 2 bases and J lost 0, with 10 bases in between. The CDR3 contains 15 residues. Here the CDR3 DNA reads TGTGCCAGCAGTTTAAACGCACGGATGAACACTGAAGCTTTCTTT. Translating it yields CASSLNARMNTEAFF.

This chain uses TRBV6-5 with TRBJ2-2; no clear D. The ends were cut back, 1 base at V and 4 bases at J, with 7 bases in the middle. Germline CDR1 MNHEY, CDR2 SVGAGI. CDR3 length equals 14 residues. The CDR3 bases are TGTGCCAGCAGTTACTACAGCACCACCGGGGAGCTGTTTTTT. Translation: CASSYYSTTGELFF.

The chain combines TRBV29-1 with TRBJ2-1; D is perhaps TRBD1 (5 bases). The germline CDR1 and CDR2 sequences are SQVTM and ANQGSEA. Trimming left V 6 bases short and J 3 bases short, with 12 bases between. There are 13 residues in the CDR3. CDR3 protein: CSVGQGGYNEQFF. The DNA of the CDR3 is TGCAGCGTGGGGCAGGGTGGCTACAATGAGCAGTTCTTC.